This T cell receptor beta chain was observed in a study of T-cell memory formation after mild COVID-19. Study at large: TCR clusters were mostly confined to one donor each. Whole-study findings and limits: SARS-CoV-2 specificity of second-wave clones peaking day 37 was unconfirmed. Clones that got smaller from day 15 to 85 had even CD4/CD8, while clones growing later tipped toward CD4+.

The CDR3 loop spans 14 amino acids. CDR1 is KGHDR, CDR2 SFDVKD, per germline. The V and J ends lost 1 base and 3 bases respectively, with 8 bases between them. Each CDR3 protein gets one entry after TCRdb re-called the 5' RACE reads with MiXCR. The data show 40,000 to 55,000 distinct CDR3 sequences, with more than 10% seen just once and about 25% held by the top ten. To note about this clonotype: The antigen remains undetermined.

The receptor comes from a man younger than 35 who had mild COVID-19 (a few samples of this study predate the infection). Cell type and time point are not known. The chain combines TRBV24-1 with TRBJ1-2, with D unclear. The specimen was PBMCs or a T cell subset sorted from them (not recorded which). The CDR3 is CATSDFYRDYGYTF. Here the CDR3 DNA reads TGTGCCACCAGTGATTTTTACAGAGACTATGGCTACACCTTC.